This TCR beta chain is drawn from a study of blood T cell repertoires in COVID-19. Clones were sequenced by immunoSEQ multiplex PCR, and TCRdb holds only the in-frame ones, with some missing. The data contain some 380,000 clones, approximately 86% of them singletons. This clone occurred a few times. Germline CDR1 is SNHLY and CDR2 is FYNNEI. The CDR3 has 15 amino acids. V was shortened by 6 bases and J by 1 base, with 15 bases between the two germline ends. The sequenced material came from PBMCs or T cells enriched from blood (not recorded which). The rearrangement joins TRBV2 to TRBJ1-1; D is perhaps TRBD1 (6 bases). This TCR derives from a woman aged 40 to 50 with acute COVID-19. The DNA of the CDR3 is TGTGCCAGCAGGCGGGAGGACAGAACGAACACTGAAGCTTTCTTT. Its translation: CASRREDRTNTEAFF.